A single sample is the source of the 23 T cell receptor beta chains below, sequenced in a study of shared clonotypes between healthy human individuals. Clones were sequenced by immunoSEQ multiplex PCR, and TCRdb holds only the in-frame ones, with some missing. Altogether around 980,000 clones are present, around 78% being singletons, with the ten largest covering around 0.6%. Input material: memory CD4+ T cells from PBMCs. Subset reported: CD45RA-negative fraction. The receptor source for this set is a man aged 18 to 30 in good health. Some clones in this sample may be carry-over from other donors' samples.

As concerns this clone: Other DNA variants within this sample encode the same CDR3. The chain links TRBV5-1 to TRBJ2-7; unclear D gene. Trimming took off 2 bases at V and 0 bases at J, with 9 bases between the two ends. CDR1 is SGHRS, CDR2 YFSETQ, per germline. There are 14 residues in the CDR3. For the CDR3, the DNA is TGCGCCAGCAGCTTAACAGTGGGCTCCTACGAGCAGTACTTC. Protein: CASSLTVGSYEQYF.

This clone was counted once. The V and J genes are TRBV19 and TRBJ1-1; D might be TRBD1 (6 bases). Germline V lookup: CDR1 LNHDA, CDR2 SQIVND (reference sequence). V was shortened by 3 bases and J by 2 bases, with 13 bases between the two germline ends. CDR3 size: 15 residues. In DNA, the CDR3 is TGTGCCAGTAGTATTAAAGGACAGAAAAACACTGAAGCTTTCTTT. Translation gives CASSIKGQKNTEAFF.

As to this clone: The sample contains more than one DNA sequence encoding this CDR3. This chain uses TRBV28 with TRBJ2-1, with D hard to call. The CDR3 covers 12 residues. V was clipped by 5 bases and J by 8 bases, with 10 bases between them. The germline V gene has CDR1 MDHEN and CDR2 SYDVKM. The CDR3 loop is CASSLNRYEQFF. CDR3 coding DNA: TGTGCCAGCAGTCTTAATAGGTATGAGCAGTTCTTC.

The CDR3 is CASSLTGGSNQPQHF. CDR3 sequence (DNA): TGTGCCAGCAGCTTAACAGGGGGAAGCAATCAGCCCCAGCATTTT. The rearrangement links TRBV7-9 to TRBJ1-5, with 8 bases lining up with TRBD1. CDR1 and CDR2 from the germline V gene are SEHNR and FQNEAQ (reference sequence). Trimming took 2 bases from V and 1 from J; bases not matched to a gene: 1. The CDR3 runs 15 residues.

The genes are TRBV7-9 and TRBJ1-1; D unclear. This CDR3 comprises 14 residues. V lost 8 bases and J lost 11, with 24 bases in between. Germline values: CDR1 SEHNR, CDR2 FQNEAQ (reference sequence). Here the CDR3 DNA reads TGTGCCAGCTCCGTGGGCCACGGCCCTCTGGGGGCTTTCTTT. This sequence encodes CASSVGHGPLGAFF.

The chain recombines TRBV19 with TRBJ2-3, with D unclear. The CDR3 runs to 13 residues. CDR1 and CDR2 (germline): LNHDA, SQIVND (reference sequence). V was clipped by 6 bases and J by 7 bases, with 14 bases between them. CDR3 amino acids: CASSPLRTHTQYF. The CDR3 DNA reads as TGTGCCAGTAGCCCCCTGAGGACCCATACGCAGTATTTT.

The rearrangement links TRBV6-1 to TRBJ2-7, with TRBD2 identical over 11 bases. The CDR3 runs to 14 residues. With V trimmed by 6 bases and J by 4 bases, 5 bases remained unmatched. CDR1 and CDR2 from the germline V gene are MNHNS and SASEGT. The CDR3 DNA follows: TGTGCCAGCAGCCGGACTAGCGGGTCTTACGAGCAGTACTTC. Residues: CASSRTSGSYEQYF.

The J gene is TRBJ2-1, the V gene TRBV4-1; 10 nucleotides line up with TRBD2. Per the germline V gene, CDR1 is MGHRA and CDR2 is YSYEKL. The J segment lost 9 bases and the V segment lost 0 bases, leaving 5 bases of the junction unmatched. The CDR3 contains 15 residues. The CDR3 bases are TGCGCCAGCAGCCAAGATCGGACTAGCGGCGGTGAGCAGTTCTTC. Its translation is CASSQDRTSGGEQFF.

Comment on this clone: A much larger clone lies one base from this, so it may be a read error. This same CDR3 is encoded by further DNA sequences in the sample. V and J are TRBV6-6 and TRBJ1-2, with D perhaps TRBD1 (6 bases). The CDR3 runs 14 residues. With 7 bases removed from V and 6 bases from J, the gap between germline ends came to 18 bases. Germline V gives CDR1 MNHNY, CDR2 SVGAGI (reference sequence). The CDR3 DNA reads TGTGCCAGCAAGGATCATAAGGGGGGGGATGGCTACACCTTC. It translates to CASKDHKGGDGYTF.

The rearrangement links TRBV5-6 to TRBJ2-7; 8 bases match TRBD1. Germline CDR1 is SGHDT and CDR2 is YYEEEE. J lost 1 base, V lost 4 bases, and 4 bases had no gene match. The CDR3 length is 14 residues. CDR3 region: CASSTWTGSYEQYF. In nucleotides, the CDR3 is TGTGCCAGCAGCACGTGGACAGGGTCCTACGAGCAGTACTTC. Combining the CDR3 with reference TRBV5-6 and TRBJ2-7 gives the whole variable domain DAGVTQSPTHLIKTRGQQVTLRCSPKSGHDTVSWYQQALGQGPQFIFQYYEEEERQRGNFPDRFSGHQFPNYSSELNVNALLLGDSALYLCASSTWTGSYEQYFGPGTRLTVT.

V gene TRBV18 combines with J gene TRBJ2-2, with 10 bases lining up with TRBD1. J lost 4 bases, V lost 5 bases, and 1 base had no gene match. Per germline, CDR1 KGHSH and CDR2 LQKENI. CDR3 size: 14 residues. The CDR3 sequence: CASSDRGRTGELFF. In DNA form, the CDR3 reads TGTGCCAGCTCAGACAGGGGGCGCACCGGGGAGCTGTTTTTT.

This clone was seen just once. The chain uses TRBV5-1 and TRBJ2-5, with a possible D match to TRBD2 (6 bases). This CDR3 spans 16 amino acids. Germline CDR1 is SGHRS and CDR2 is YFSETQ. Trimming removed 0 bases at V and 2 bases at J, with 14 bases between. In DNA form, the CDR3 reads TGCGCCAGCAGCTTGGCCGTCAGCGGGCAACAAGAGACCCAGTACTTC. Its translation is CASSLAVSGQQETQYF.

The J gene is TRBJ2-1, the V gene TRBV2; 7 positions agree with TRBD2. The CDR3 is made up of 14 amino acids. V was clipped by 7 bases and J by 4 bases; unmatched bases: 7. Germline V lookup: CDR1 SNHLY, CDR2 FYNNEI. As DNA, the CDR3 is TGTGCCAGCAATTCCCTAGCGGTTTACAATGAGCAGTTCTTC. This sequence encodes CASNSLAVYNEQFF.

This rearrangement joins TRBV7-2 to TRBJ2-3, with 11 bases identical to TRBD2. V dropped 5 bases and J dropped 2; count of bases not matched to a gene: 6. Germline V CDR1 and CDR2: SGHTA, FQGNSA. The CDR3 covers 16 residues. The CDR3 DNA sequence: TGTGCCAGCAGCCCCTTACTAGCGGGGGTCACAGATACGCAGTATTTT. This encodes CASSPLLAGVTDTQYF.

The chain recombines TRBV5-1 with TRBJ2-1; D is tentatively TRBD1 or TRBD2 (5 bases each). The CDR3 covers 14 residues. From germline, CDR1 is SGHRS and CDR2 YFSETQ. The V and J ends lost 2 bases and 5 bases respectively, with 11 bases between them. The CDR3 DNA follows: TGCGCCAGCAGCTTTGACCGGGGACACAATGAGCAGTTCTTC. Protein product: CASSFDRGHNEQFF.

In DNA, the CDR3 is TGTGCCTGGAGTCTGGGACTAGCGGGAGTAGGGTCCGAGCAGTACTTC. Protein: CAWSLGLAGVGSEQYF. The chain combines TRBV30 with TRBJ2-7; 14 bases agree with TRBD2. This CDR3 has 16 residues. Per germline, CDR1 GTSNPN and CDR2 SVGIG (reference sequence). Losses at the gene ends were 2 bases for V and 6 bases for J; bases not matched to a gene: 9.

The chain couples TRBV5-1 to TRBJ2-1, with a tentative D call TRBD2 (6 bases). CDR1 is SGHRS, CDR2 YFSETQ, per germline. The CDR3 spans 17 residues. Trimming left V 1 base short and J 3 bases short, with 17 bases between. Here the CDR3 reads CASSLLSSAARYNEQFF. For the CDR3, the DNA is TGCGCCAGCAGCTTGTTATCTAGCGCCGCACGCTACAATGAGCAGTTCTTC.

The chain couples TRBV27 to TRBJ2-7; 13 nucleotides match TRBD2. The germline V gene has CDR1 MNHEY and CDR2 SMNVEV (reference sequence). This CDR3 is built from 14 residues. V was clipped by 8 bases and J by 6 bases; unmatched bases: 7. The CDR3 DNA reads TGTGCCAGCGGTACTAGCGGGAGGGCCGTCGAGCAGTACTTC. Translation: CASGTSGRAVEQYF.

The chain is built from TRBV11-2 and TRBJ2-5, with TRBD2 identical over 8 bases. The CDR3 contains 15 residues. CDR1 and CDR2 from the germline V gene are SGHAT and FQNNGV. Germline trimming cut 6 bases from V and 7 bases from J; bases unmatched to any gene: 13. The CDR3 DNA reads as TGTGCCAGCAGACTACTAGCGGACCCTGGGGGGACCCAGTACTTC. Its protein is CASRLLADPGGTQYF.

This clone was counted only a few times. The chain links TRBV5-1 to TRBJ2-5; tentative D call: TRBD2 (5 bases). V lost 4 bases and J 4 bases, leaving 20 bases between the germline ends. Germline loops: CDR1 SGHRS, CDR2 YFSETQ. The CDR3 totals 16 residues. The CDR3 spells CASSPDSGAGGETQYF. CDR3 DNA: TGCGCCAGCAGCCCGGATTCGGGCGCCGGAGGAGAGACCCAGTACTTC.

The chain couples TRBV9 to TRBJ1-5; 10 bases match TRBD1. The CDR3 has 15 residues. V gave up 3 bases and J gave up 7 bases; unmatched junction bases: 7. Germline values: CDR1 SGDLS, CDR2 YYNGEE. Here the CDR3 DNA reads TGTGCCAGCAGCGCTACGGACAGGGGGTACCAGCCCCAGCATTTT. Translating it yields CASSATDRGYQPQHF.

This clone was detected only once. The chain carries TRBV7-8 and TRBJ2-5; 8 bases align to TRBD2. Germline CDR1 is SGHVS and CDR2 is FQNEAQ. V dropped 7 bases and J dropped 5; count of bases not matched to a gene: 12. The CDR3 is made up of 15 amino acids. CDR3 DNA sequence: TGTGCCAGCACCCCACTAGCGGCCCCCAGGGAGACCCAGTACTTC. Its protein is CASTPLAAPRETQYF.

CDR3 loop: CAARWAGKESEQFF. As DNA, the CDR3 is TGTGCCGCCCGGTGGGCGGGGAAGGAGAGTGAGCAGTTCTTC. The J gene is TRBJ2-1, the V gene TRBV6-1, with D possibly being TRBD2 (6 bases). Germline CDR1 is MNHNS and CDR2 is SASEGT. V dropped 11 bases and J dropped 9 bases, with 23 bases sitting between them. The CDR3 has 14 amino acids.